What follows are 18 T cell receptor beta chains derived from one specimen sequenced in a study of monozygotic twins with inflammatory bowel disease. Using the 5' RACE reads, TCRdb records one entry per CDR3 protein without DNA. Here the sample table reports over 100,000 distinct CDR3 sequences. The specimen was blood. These receptors originate from a human donor with ulcerative colitis or Crohn's disease, or a healthy co-twin of an affected twin (not recorded which).

The V and J genes are TRBV2 and TRBJ2-5; TCRdb calls TRBD1, which cannot be checked without DNA. This CDR3 has 14 amino acids. Germline CDR1 and CDR2: SNHLY and FYNNEI. This CDR3 reads CASSVGPYQETQYF.

The V call is TRBV12-3 or TRBV12-4, the J call TRBJ2-2; TCRdb's D call of TRBD1 is untestable without DNA. The CDR3 is made up of 15 amino acids. This CDR3 is CASSFGPPEAGELFF.

The CDR3 loop is CASSLEATGIQETQYF. The rearrangement joins TRBV5-1 to TRBJ2-5; without DNA, the TCRdb call of TRBD1 cannot be checked. Per the germline V gene, CDR1 is SGHRS and CDR2 is YFSETQ. The CDR3 totals 16 residues.

V is TRBV20-1 and J is TRBJ2-7; as DNA is missing, the TRBD1 call by TCRdb cannot be tested. There are 16 residues in the CDR3. Germline V gene lookup returns CDR1 DFQATT and CDR2 SNEGSKA (reference sequence). The CDR3 is CSARPSQGKFPYEQYF.

V and J are TRBV29-1 and TRBJ2-1; TCRdb's D call of TRBD2 is untestable without DNA. CDR3 length: 14 amino acids. Germline V CDR1 and CDR2: SQVTM, ANQGSEA. CDR3 loop: CSVTVAGDQSEQFF.

This chain uses TRBV15 with TRBJ2-1; TCRdb gives TRBD2 as the D gene, but with no DNA this cannot be confirmed. Germline V gene sequence: CDR1 LNHNV, CDR2 YYDKDF (reference sequence). The CDR3 has 15 residues. The CDR3 is CATSRPGSGRNEQFF. Filled out from reference TRBV15 and TRBJ2-1, the complete variable domain reads DAMVIQNPRYQVTQFGKPVTLSCSQTLNHNVMYWYQQKSSQAPKLLFHYYDKDFNNEADTPDNFQSRRPNTSFCFLDIRSPGLGDTAMYLCATSRPGSGRNEQFFGPGTRLTVL.

V gene TRBV5-4 combines with J gene TRBJ2-7; TCRdb reports TRBD1, a call that lacks DNA to check it against. The CDR3 consists of 14 residues. The V gene's germline CDR1 is SGHNT and CDR2 YYREEE (reference sequence). The CDR3 region is CAYSTGQATYEQHF.

This chain links TRBV15 with TRBJ2-3; the TRBD1 assignment by TCRdb is unverifiable without DNA. The CDR3 runs to 18 residues. CDR1 and CDR2 (germline): LNHNV, YYDKDF (reference sequence). The CDR3 protein is CATSLLSDRGRFTDTQYF.

This chain connects TRBV20-1 to TRBJ1-6; TCRdb reports TRBD1, a call that lacks DNA to check it against. The germline CDR1 and CDR2 sequences are DFQATT and SNEGSKA (reference sequence). The CDR3 contains 12 residues. CDR3: CSATGQVKPLHF.

The CDR3 loop is CSAIGSGGSYEQYF. V usage is TRBV20-1 and J usage is TRBJ2-7; TCRdb calls TRBD2, which cannot be checked without DNA. Germline values: CDR1 DFQATT, CDR2 SNEGSKA (reference sequence). The CDR3 loop spans 14 amino acids.

The rearrangement uses TRBV20-1 and TRBJ2-5. The CDR3 consists of 18 residues. CDR1 is DFQATT, CDR2 SNEGSKA, per germline (reference sequence). The CDR3 sequence: CSARDLQREVVRQETQYF.

The rearrangement joins TRBV29-1 to TRBJ2-5; TCRdb's assignment of TRBD1 cannot be checked, as there is no DNA. CDR3 length: 15 residues. Germline V gives CDR1 SQVTM, CDR2 ANQGSEA. CDR3 region: CSVQTGGIAQETQYF.

The chain joins TRBV7-9 to TRBJ2-7; TCRdb names TRBD1, which stays unverified in the absence of DNA. The CDR3 runs 13 residues. Germline values: CDR1 SEHNR, CDR2 FQNEAQ (reference sequence). CDR3: CASRPGGSSPASF.

The chain links TRBV18 to TRBJ2-1; TCRdb names TRBD2, which stays unverified in the absence of DNA. CDR3 size: 17 residues. Germline CDR1 reads KGHSH; CDR2 reads LQKENI. CDR3 loop: CASSPPWREGPYNEQFF.

The rearrangement links TRBV12-3 or TRBV12-4 to TRBJ2-3; without DNA, the TCRdb call of TRBD2 cannot be checked. This CDR3 is 14 amino acids long. The CDR3 protein is CASSFQREGDTQYF.

The J gene is TRBJ2-1, the V gene TRBV25-1; TCRdb reports TRBD2, a call that lacks DNA to check it against. The germline CDR1 and CDR2 sequences are MGHDK and SYGVNS. CDR3 length: 18 residues. CDR3 loop: CASSEFLTSGDSYNEQFF.

V is TRBV5-6 and J is TRBJ2-3. CDR3 length: 14 amino acids. CDR1 SGHDT and CDR2 YYEEEE come from the germline V gene. The chain's CDR3 is CASSLADITDTQYF.

The genes are TRBV2 and TRBJ1-5. From germline, CDR1 is SNHLY and CDR2 FYNNEI. The CDR3 runs to 15 residues. This CDR3 reads CASSAGTASNQPQHF.